A selection of T cell receptor beta chains follows, all from one sample in a study of CD8 T cells in ankylosing spondylitis. TCRdb independently ran MiXCR on the 5' RACE reads; one entry per CDR3 protein. This sample has tens of thousands of distinct CDR3 sequences, with roughly 8.5% found just once. The sample was blood, either unsorted or a sorted T cell fraction (not recorded which). All receptors derive from a male donor with ankylosing spondylitis. Both conserved end residues are trimmed from each CDR3.

v_gene: TRBV5-6; CDR3aa: ASSLKQGAYNEQF
v_gene: TRBV19; CDR3aa: ASSRARDTEAF
v_gene: TRBV4-2; CDR3aa: ASSPIGNTGELF
v_gene: TRBV6-4; CDR3aa: ASSDEASGSRGSYNEQF
v_gene: TRBV4-1; CDR3aa: ASSQGADTQY
v_gene: TRBV12-3/TRBV12-4; CDR3aa: ASSLGQSELF
v_gene: TRBV24-1; CDR3aa: ATSDLGALL
v_gene: TRBV20-1; CDR3aa: SARDRTSASWYEQF
v_gene: TRBV12-3/TRBV12-4; CDR3aa: ASSLPLADYNEQF
v_gene: TRBV20-1; CDR3aa: SGHLNTEAF
v_gene: TRBV2; CDR3aa: ASHLPASSYEQY
v_gene: TRBV4-1; CDR3aa: ASSPTGGSADTQY
v_gene: TRBV5-6; CDR3aa: ASSVGNWANTEAF
v_gene: TRBV5-1; CDR3aa: ASSRTLTSTDTQY
v_gene: TRBV5-1; CDR3aa: ASSLTGDVNYGYT
v_gene: TRBV2; CDR3aa: ASSDWGWELF
v_gene: TRBV6-1; CDR3aa: ASSEALLRQIQETQY
v_gene: TRBV11-3; CDR3aa: ASSLVGPGELF
v_gene: TRBV15; CDR3aa: ATSQRTSGLNEQF
v_gene: TRBV24-1; CDR3aa: ATSDFGRGSAETQY
v_gene: TRBV7-9; CDR3aa: ASSLVEEYYEQY
v_gene: TRBV29-1; CDR3aa: SGTSERKYNEQF
v_gene: TRBV14; CDR3aa: ASSQKYYLNVDNEQF
v_gene: TRBV13; CDR3aa: ASSQEGYEQY
v_gene: TRBV12-3/TRBV12-4; CDR3aa: ASSFSQGAKNIQY
v_gene: TRBV27; CDR3aa: ASLGTDTQY
v_gene: TRBV28; CDR3aa: ASSLPADATDTQY
v_gene: TRBV7-9; CDR3aa: ASSIDPRAPLGYT
v_gene: TRBV29-1; CDR3aa: SAKGTGVTDTQY
v_gene: TRBV9; CDR3aa: ASSVDEATEAF
v_gene: TRBV27; CDR3aa: ASRRLAGGPGETQY
v_gene: TRBV5-1; CDR3aa: ASSLWGSNQPQH